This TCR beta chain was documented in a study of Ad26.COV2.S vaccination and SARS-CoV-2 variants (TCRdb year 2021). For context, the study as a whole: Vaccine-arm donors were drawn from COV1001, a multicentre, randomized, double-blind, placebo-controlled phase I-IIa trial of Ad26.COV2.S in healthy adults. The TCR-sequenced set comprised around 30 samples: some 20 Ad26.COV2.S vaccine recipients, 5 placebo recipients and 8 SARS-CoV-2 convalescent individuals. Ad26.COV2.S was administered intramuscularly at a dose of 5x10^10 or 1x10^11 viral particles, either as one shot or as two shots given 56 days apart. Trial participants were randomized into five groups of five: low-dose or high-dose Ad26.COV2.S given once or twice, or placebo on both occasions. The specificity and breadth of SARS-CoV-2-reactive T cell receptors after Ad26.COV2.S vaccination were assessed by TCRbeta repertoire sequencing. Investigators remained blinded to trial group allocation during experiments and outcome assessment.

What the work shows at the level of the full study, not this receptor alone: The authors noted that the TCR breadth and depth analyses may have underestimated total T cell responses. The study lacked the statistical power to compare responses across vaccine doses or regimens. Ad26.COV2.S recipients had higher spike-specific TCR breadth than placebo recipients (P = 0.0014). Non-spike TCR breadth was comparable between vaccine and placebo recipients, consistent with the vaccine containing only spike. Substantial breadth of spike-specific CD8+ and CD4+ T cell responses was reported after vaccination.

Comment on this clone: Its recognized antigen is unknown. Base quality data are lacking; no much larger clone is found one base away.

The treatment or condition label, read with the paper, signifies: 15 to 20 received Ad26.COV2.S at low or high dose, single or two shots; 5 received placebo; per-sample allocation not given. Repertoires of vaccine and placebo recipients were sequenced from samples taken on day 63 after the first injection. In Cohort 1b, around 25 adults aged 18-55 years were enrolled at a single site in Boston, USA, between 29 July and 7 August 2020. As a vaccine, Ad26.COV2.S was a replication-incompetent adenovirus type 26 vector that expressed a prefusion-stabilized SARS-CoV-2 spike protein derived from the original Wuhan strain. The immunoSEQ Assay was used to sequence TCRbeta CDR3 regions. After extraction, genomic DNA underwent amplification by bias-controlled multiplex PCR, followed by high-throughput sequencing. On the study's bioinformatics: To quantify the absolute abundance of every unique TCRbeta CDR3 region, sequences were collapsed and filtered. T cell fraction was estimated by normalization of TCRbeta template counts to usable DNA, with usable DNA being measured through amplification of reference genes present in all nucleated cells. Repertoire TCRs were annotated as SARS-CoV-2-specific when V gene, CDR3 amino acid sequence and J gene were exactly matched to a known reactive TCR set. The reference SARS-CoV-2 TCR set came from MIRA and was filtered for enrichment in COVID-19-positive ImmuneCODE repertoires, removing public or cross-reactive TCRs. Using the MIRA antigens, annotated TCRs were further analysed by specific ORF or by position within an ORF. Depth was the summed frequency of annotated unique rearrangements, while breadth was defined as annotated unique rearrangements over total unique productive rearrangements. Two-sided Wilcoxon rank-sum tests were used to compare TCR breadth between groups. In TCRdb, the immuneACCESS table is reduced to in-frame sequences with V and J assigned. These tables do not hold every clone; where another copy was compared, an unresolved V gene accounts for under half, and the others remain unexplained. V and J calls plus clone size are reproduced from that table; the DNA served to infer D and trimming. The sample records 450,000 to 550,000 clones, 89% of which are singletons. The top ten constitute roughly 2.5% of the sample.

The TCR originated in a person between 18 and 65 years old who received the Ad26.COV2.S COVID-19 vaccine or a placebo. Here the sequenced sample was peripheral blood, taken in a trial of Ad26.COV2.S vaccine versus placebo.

The CDR3 amino acid sequence is: CASSYRVGWEADTQYF. The sequenced DNA: TGTGCCAGCAGTTATAGGGTGGGTTGGGAGGCAGATACGCAGTATTTT. The chain links TRBV6-2 or TRBV6-3 with TRBJ2-3; the D gene is possibly TRBD2, with 6 bases matching. A distance of 17 bases separates the germline ends of V and J, which lose 3 bases and 4 bases respectively. From cysteine to phenylalanine, the CDR3 is 16 amino acids long. Left in the record is the CDR3 DNA by itself, 48 bases read in frame from the first base. As encoded in the germline V gene, CDR1 is MNHEY while CDR2 is SVGEGT.